Below, 16 T cell receptor beta chains from the same sample are listed, as sequenced in a study of vaccination and CD4 T cells after COVID-19. Treatment defined: roughly 11-day PBMC culture with coronavirus spike peptide pools or control peptides (ViraFEST assay). Sequence data for DNA of cultured CD4+ T cells were generated by the Oncomine TCR Beta short-read assay. One entry per CDR3 protein results from TCRdb running MiXCR on the PCR reads. This sample has about 21,000 distinct CDR3 sequences, with roughly 60% found just once. What these receptors recognize is not known. This specimen was CD4+ T cells from blood, cultured in vitro, taken before SARS-CoV-2 vaccination. These receptors were collected from a human donor who received a COVID-19 vaccine.

The rearrangement joins TRBV19 to TRBJ2-3; D gene uncertain. Trimming removed 5 bases at V and 4 bases at J, with 10 bases between. The germline gives CDR1 LNHDA, CDR2 SQIVND (reference sequence). The CDR3 runs to 13 residues. The CDR3 spells CASSLGKADTQYF. As DNA, the CDR3 is TGTGCCAGTAGTTTGGGGAAAGCAGATACGCAGTATTTT.

The chain recombines TRBV19 with TRBJ1-5; TRBD1 might be the D (5 bases). V dropped 8 bases and J dropped 3 bases, with 14 bases sitting between them. This CDR3 contains 14 residues. CDR1 is LNHDA and CDR2 is SQIVND in the germline V gene (reference sequence). In DNA, the CDR3 is TGTGCCAGTTGGGGCCGTCGGGACAATCAGCCCCAGCATTTT. Translating it yields CASWGRRDNQPQHF.

The chain is built from TRBV7-9 and TRBJ2-5; TRBD1 agrees at 12 bases. This CDR3 spans 15 amino acids. Germline V gives CDR1 SEHNR, CDR2 FQNEAQ (reference sequence). Trimming took 5 bases from V and 6 from J; bases not matched to a gene: 7. CDR3 sequence reads: CASSEPGQGAKTQYF. DNA of the CDR3: TGTGCCAGCAGCGAACCGGGACAGGGGGCAAAGACCCAGTACTTC.

The genes are TRBV20-1 and TRBJ1-2; 8 bases fit TRBD1. Per germline, CDR1 DFQATT and CDR2 SNEGSKA (reference sequence). V shed 2 bases, J shed 8 bases, and the junction held 16 bases outside the gene matches. This CDR3 has 16 amino acids. The CDR3 region has the DNA TGCAGTGCTAGAACCCCGAGGTGGCAGGGGGCTTTCGGCTACACCTTC. Encoded protein: CSARTPRWQGAFGYTF.

The chain joins TRBV12-3 or TRBV12-4 to TRBJ1-6; TRBD1 is a possible D gene (5 bases). The V and J ends lost 4 bases and 7 bases respectively, with 20 bases between them. The CDR3 totals 17 residues. The CDR3 sequence: CASSSSGRTILNSPLHF. The CDR3 coding sequence is TGTGCCAGCAGTTCCTCGGGACGGACCATTTTGAATTCACCCCTCCACTTT.

The V call is TRBV20-1, the J call TRBJ1-1; the D gene is possibly TRBD1 (5 bases). Germline CDR1 is DFQATT and CDR2 is SNEGSKA (reference sequence). V shed 2 bases and J shed 2 bases, with 18 bases lying between them. This CDR3 region has 16 residues. The CDR3 is CSARIAPGIPNTEAFF. The CDR3 DNA is TGCAGTGCTAGAATAGCCCCAGGGATACCTAACACTGAAGCTTTCTTT.

V gene TRBV5-1 combines with J gene TRBJ2-5; D uncertain. Trimming cost V 4 bases and J 7 bases, with 11 bases left between them. This CDR3 is built from 12 residues. CDR1 SGHRS and CDR2 YFSETQ come from the germline V gene. The CDR3 region is CASSQTTGTQYF. As DNA, the CDR3 is TGCGCCAGCAGCCAAACAACGGGGACCCAGTACTTC. The full variable domain, in which reference TRBV5-1 and TRBJ2-5 provide the parts outside the CDR3, is KAGVTQTPRYLIKTRGQQVTLSCSPISGHRSVSWYQQTPGQGLQFLFEYFSETQRNKGNFPGRFSGRQFSNSRSEMNVSTLELGDSALYLCASSQTTGTQYFGPGTRLLVL.

The chain links TRBV6-1 to TRBJ1-5; weak D call: TRBD1 (5 bases). This CDR3 region has 14 residues. CDR1 is MNHNS, CDR2 SASEGT, per germline. V was shortened by 3 bases and J by 6 bases, with 12 bases between the two germline ends. The CDR3 sequence: CASSDPGRAQPQHF. As DNA, the CDR3 is TGTGCCAGCAGTGACCCGGGCAGGGCTCAGCCCCAGCATTTT.

The V and J genes are TRBV20-1 and TRBJ1-1, with 7 bases aligning to TRBD1. CDR1 and CDR2 (germline): DFQATT, SNEGSKA (reference sequence). The CDR3 runs to 12 residues. Germline trimming cut 5 bases from V and 4 bases from J; bases unmatched to any gene: 4. The CDR3 sequence: CSADHRGTEAFF. The DNA of the CDR3 is TGCAGTGCTGATCACAGGGGCACTGAAGCTTTCTTT.

The V and J genes are TRBV6-5 and TRBJ2-7, with 7 bases aligning to TRBD1. Germline V gene sequence: CDR1 MNHEY, CDR2 SVGAGI. J gave up 3 bases and V 4 bases, and 3 bases lay outside the gene matches. This CDR3 region has 13 residues. The CDR3 sequence is CASSLQGVYEQYF. The CDR3, as DNA: TGTGCCAGCAGTTTGCAGGGGGTCTACGAGCAGTACTTC.

This clonotype was observed a handful of times. The chain couples TRBV20-1 to TRBJ1-2; D uncertain. Trimming pared 1 base from V and 2 bases from J, leaving 5 bases between. This CDR3 has 12 residues. The germline V gene has CDR1 DFQATT and CDR2 SNEGSKA (reference sequence). CDR3 sequence: CSARGGNYGYTF. The CDR3 DNA is TGCAGTGCTAGAGGTGGGAACTATGGCTACACCTTC.

The chain combines TRBV6-2 or TRBV6-3 with TRBJ1-2; D perhaps matches TRBD1 (5 bases). This CDR3 is 14 amino acids long. From germline, CDR1 is MNHEY and CDR2 SVGEGT. The V end was cut by 5 bases, the J end by 4 bases, with 14 bases between. DNA for the CDR3: TGTGCCAGCAGTATTGGAGGGGCGCCCTATGGCTACACCTTC. Protein product: CASSIGGAPYGYTF.

The chain joins TRBV7-2 to TRBJ2-3, with 11 nucleotides matching TRBD2. The CDR3 covers 16 residues. CDR1 and CDR2 from the germline V gene are SGHTA and FQGNSA. Losses at the gene ends were 4 bases for V and 3 bases for J; bases not matched to a gene: 6. This CDR3 is CASSSYSGGATDTQYF. DNA for the CDR3: TGTGCCAGCAGCTCCTATAGCGGGGGGGCAACAGATACGCAGTATTTT.

The rearrangement links TRBV7-9 to TRBJ1-4; perhaps TRBD1 as D (6 bases). CDR3 length: 15 amino acids. Germline V gene data show CDR1 as SEHNR and CDR2 as FQNEAQ (reference sequence). Deletions cut 0 bases from V and 5 bases from J, with 10 bases between. CDR3 sequence reads: CASSLAGGLNEKLFF. The CDR3 bases are TGTGCCAGCAGCTTAGCGGGGGGGCTGAATGAAAAACTGTTTTTT.

This clonotype showed up just a few times. Written as DNA, the CDR3 is TGTGCCAGCAGCTCCTTCCAGGGTTTCGTGAACACTGAAGCTTTCTTT. Translated: CASSSFQGFVNTEAFF. The chain combines TRBV7-9 with TRBJ1-1; TRBD1 is a possible D gene (5 bases). Germline CDR1 is SEHNR and CDR2 is FQNEAQ (reference sequence). V was clipped by 4 bases and J by 0 bases, with 15 bases between them. This CDR3 spans 16 amino acids.

In this sample, this clonotype turned up once. The chain recombines TRBV20-1 with TRBJ2-5; 11 bases agree with TRBD2. V shed 0 bases and J 5 bases; nucleotides not matched to a gene: 5. In germline, CDR1 is DFQATT, CDR2 SNEGSKA (reference sequence). The CDR3 spans 15 residues. CDR3 loop: CSARDLAGGLETQYF. In DNA, the CDR3 is TGCAGTGCTAGAGATCTAGCGGGGGGCCTGGAGACCCAGTACTTC.